This T cell receptor beta chain was recorded in a study of blood T cell repertoires in COVID-19 (dated by TCRdb to 2018 to 2021). Background for the entire study: Samples from collaborators originated in the United States, Italy and Spain and spanned both the acute and convalescent phases of COVID-19. The material from the prospective study consisted of cDNA or gDNA derived from T cells, B-cell-depleted T cells, or PBMCs. The dataset comprised deeply sampled blood TCRbeta repertoires from subjects exposed to, actively infected with, or recovered from COVID-19. Where available, HLA class I and class II types were obtained from metadata supplied by the sample provider rather than from assay-based typing. Samples were obtained from the ongoing ImmuneRACE study (first 160 participants) and from 1,200 or so subjects provided by 6 global collaborators. Nearly every sample came with metadata listing a de-identified subject ID, COVID-19 status, age in years and sex. A freely available public database, intended as a resource for researchers studying the immune response to SARS-CoV-2, is where the repertoires were released. General findings and caveats noted by the study authors: The amount of clinical and demographic metadata varied by source and participant and was provided uncurated.

Clipping removes 9 bases from V and 7 bases from J, with 11 as the unmatched junction base count. Sequences SGHRS (CDR1) and YFSETQ (CDR2) are obtained from the germline V gene. Counted from cysteine to phenylalanine, this CDR3 has 14 amino acids. This entry keeps only the CDR3 DNA: 42 bases, framed from base 1. TCRbeta CDR3 regions were amplified from genomic DNA using the immunoSEQ Assay, a bias-controlled multiplex PCR. The source study handled its data this way. The number of nucleated cells in each sample was estimated by amplification of reference gene primers within the assay. To quantify the absolute abundance of each unique TCRbeta CDR3 rearrangement, sequence reads were collapsed and filtered. Productive Simpson clonality was computed per sample as the square root of Simpson's diversity index over productive rearrangements. TCRdb's version of the immuneACCESS table is confined to in-frame rearrangements and falls short of the full clone set. An unresolved V gene accounts for under half of the shortfall where checked; the remainder is of unknown origin. The V and J calls and clone size were taken over from that table, and D and trimming were inferred from the DNA. Here the sample has roughly 280,000 clones; around 90% occur a single time. The ten largest clonotypes hold roughly 2.4% of the sample.

A second Seattle source provided samples from volunteer blood donors who had recovered from COVID-19. The collaborating institutions used their own protocols to collect whole blood in K2EDTA tubes. For TCRbeta analysis, collaborator samples were shipped as frozen whole blood, as isolated PBMCs, or as DNA extracted from either sample type. Remarks on this clone: It lacks a known antigen. No much larger clonotype is one base removed from it; base qualities were not supplied.

This clonotype was sampled from a woman aged 45-59 years who had recovered from COVID-19. The sequence joins TRBV5-1 to TRBJ2-2, and TRBD2 aligns with 8 junction nucleotides. The material sequenced was peripheral blood. The sequenced DNA: TGCGCCACGGGAAGCGGGGGAAGCGGCGGGGAGCTGTTTTTT. Its product reads: CATGSGGSGGELFF.